A single T cell receptor beta chain is shown here with its context. Its target is not known. This CDR3 contains 14 residues. Germline CDR1 is ENHRY and CDR2 is SYGVKD. The V gene lost 6 bases and the J gene lost 6 bases, with 18 bases spanning the gap. The PCR used 60 Vbeta and 13 Jbeta primers. Profiled with immunoSEQ multiplex PCR; TCRdb holds only in-frame clones, not every one. Among over 150,000 clones listed, around 80% were seen once. These data belong to a study of cytomegalovirus exposure and HLA in healthy donors. Study information: A data release that came early held roughly 85 million unique TCRs from HLA-typed donors.

General study points: Most TCR beta V segments were productive about 87% or about 30% of the time in an earlier analysis. In a later analysis, 15,000 to 20,000 TCR beta sequences were associated with HLA alleles at 0.05 false discovery rate. On later analysis, the bulk of CMV-associated TCR beta chains appeared to be HLA-restricted.

Sample: PBMCs. This receptor was obtained from a woman between 40 and 55 years old in good health and CMV-seronegative. The chain is built from TRBV10-3 and TRBJ2-7; the D gene is possibly TRBD1 (6 bases). The chain's CDR3 is CAISASGLTGEQYF. Written as DNA, the CDR3 is TGTGCCATCAGCGCGAGCGGACTGACAGGCGAGCAGTACTTC.